The entry that follows covers one TCR beta chain sequence. No cognate antigen has been identified for it. No clone much larger than this one lies a single base away; base qualities are absent. These data are taken from a study of Ad26.COV2.S vaccination and SARS-CoV-2 variants (dated by TCRdb to the early 2020s). About the full investigation: Donors in the vaccine arm were drawn from COV1001, a phase I-IIa trial of Ad26.COV2.S in healthy adults that was multicentre, randomized, double-blind and placebo-controlled. Ad26.COV2.S was given intramuscularly at 5x10^10 or 1x10^11 viral particles, as a single shot or as two shots 56 days apart. The specificity and breadth of SARS-CoV-2-reactive T cell receptors after Ad26.COV2.S vaccination were assessed by TCRbeta repertoire sequencing. A total of approximately 30 samples were included in the TCR-sequenced set, comprising some 20 Ad26.COV2.S vaccine recipients, 5 placebo recipients and 8 SARS-CoV-2 convalescent individuals. Trial participants were randomized into five groups of five, in which low-dose or high-dose Ad26.COV2.S was given once or twice, or placebo was given on both occasions. Throughout the experiments and outcome assessment, investigators stayed blinded to trial group allocation. Overall study outcomes, separate from this receptor: Vaccine and placebo recipients had comparable non-spike TCR breadth, which fits with the vaccine containing only spike. The authors noted that the TCR breadth and depth analyses may have underestimated total T cell responses. Substantial breadth of spike-specific CD8+ and CD4+ T cell responses was reported after vaccination. Compared with placebo recipients, Ad26.COV2.S recipients showed higher spike-specific TCR breadth (P = 0.0014). The study lacked the statistical power to compare responses across vaccine doses or regimens.

V lost 1 base and J lost 2 bases; the stretch between them is 9 bases long. The CDR3 covers 15 residues, taking in both the cysteine and the phenylalanine. Only CDR3 DNA remains: 45 bases, in frame from the first base. Looking up the germline V gene yields CDR1 MDHEN and CDR2 SYDVKM. Read against the paper, the sample's treatment or condition label means: some 19 received Ad26.COV2.S at low or high dose, single or two shots; about 5 received placebo; per-sample allocation not given. Repertoires of vaccine and placebo recipients were sequenced from samples collected on day 63 after the first injection. In Cohort 1b, about 25 adults aged 18-55 years were enrolled at a single site in Boston, USA, between 29 July and 7 August 2020. Ad26.COV2.S consisted of a replication-incompetent adenovirus type 26 vector by which a prefusion-stabilized SARS-CoV-2 spike protein from the original Wuhan strain was expressed.

The immunoSEQ Assay was the method used to sequence TCRbeta CDR3 regions. After extraction, genomic DNA underwent amplification by bias-controlled multiplex PCR, followed by high-throughput sequencing. The paper's data handling went like this. Collapsing and filtering of sequences were performed to quantify the absolute abundance of each unique TCRbeta CDR3 region. T cell fraction was estimated by normalization of TCRbeta template counts to usable DNA, with usable DNA being measured through amplification of reference genes present in all nucleated cells. Repertoire TCRs were annotated as SARS-CoV-2-specific when V gene, CDR3 amino acid sequence and J gene were exactly matched to a known reactive TCR set. The reference SARS-CoV-2 TCR set was obtained from MIRA and was filtered for enrichment in COVID-19-positive ImmuneCODE repertoires, whereby public or cross-reactive TCRs were removed. Drawing on the MIRA antigens, annotated TCRs were analysed further at the level of specific ORF or position within ORF. Depth was the summed frequency of annotated unique rearrangements, while breadth was defined as annotated unique rearrangements over total unique productive rearrangements. Two-sided Wilcoxon rank-sum tests were applied when comparing TCR breadth between groups. Sourced from immuneACCESS, this table was stored by TCRdb with only in-frame sequences that have V and J called. A share of the clones is absent; for the studies checked, an unresolved V gene accounts for under half, and the remainder has no known explanation. From that table come the V and J calls and clone size; the DNA was used to work out D and trimming. A total of some 270,000 clones appear in this sample, 87% of them only once. The leading ten clones occupy less than 3% of the sample.

Material: peripheral blood, obtained in a trial of Ad26.COV2.S vaccine versus placebo. The TCR comes from a person between 18 and 60 years old who received the Ad26.COV2.S COVID-19 vaccine or a placebo. The chain was built from TRBV28 and TRBJ1-3, with TRBD1 tentatively as D gene (5 bases match). This receptor has the CDR3 CASSLSPGTGNTIYF. The nucleotide sequence reads TGTGCCAGCAGTTTATCTCCAGGGACTGGAAACACCATATATTTT.